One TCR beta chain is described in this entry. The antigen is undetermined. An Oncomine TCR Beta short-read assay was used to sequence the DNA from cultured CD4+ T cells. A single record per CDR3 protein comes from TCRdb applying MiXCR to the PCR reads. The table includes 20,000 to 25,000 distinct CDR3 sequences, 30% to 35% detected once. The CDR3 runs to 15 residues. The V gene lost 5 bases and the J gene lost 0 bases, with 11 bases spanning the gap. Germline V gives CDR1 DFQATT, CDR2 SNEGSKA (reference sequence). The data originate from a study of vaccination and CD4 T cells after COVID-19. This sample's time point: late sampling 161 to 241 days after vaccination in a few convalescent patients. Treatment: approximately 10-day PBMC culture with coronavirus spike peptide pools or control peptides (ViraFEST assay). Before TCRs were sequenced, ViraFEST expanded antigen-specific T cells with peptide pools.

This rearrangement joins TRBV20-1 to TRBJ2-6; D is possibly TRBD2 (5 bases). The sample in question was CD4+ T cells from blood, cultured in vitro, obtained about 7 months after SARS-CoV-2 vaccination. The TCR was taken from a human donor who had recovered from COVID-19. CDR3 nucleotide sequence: TGCAGTGCTTCCGAAGGGAGCTCTGGGGCCAACGTCCTGACTTTC. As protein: CSASEGSSGANVLTF.